This entry is about one TCR beta chain. As yet, its antigen is unknown. These data belong to a study of T cell clones after liver transplantation. Regarding the study as a whole: These preliminary findings come from unstandardized post-transplant sampling times.

CDR3 length: 14 residues. Germline CDR1 reads SGHAT; CDR2 reads FQNNGV. V lost 7 bases to trimming and J lost 1 base, with 13 bases between them. Profiling relied on immunoSEQ multiplex PCR, and the TCRdb table lists in-frame clones only, not all of them. The sample has 50,000 to 70,000 clones; 70% are singletons. The specimen was CD4+ T cells from blood, collected at the approximately 16-month timepoint. The chain combines TRBV11-2 with TRBJ1-1; D not resolved. The receptor was derived from a human patient who received a liver transplant. Some T cells may have come from the graft donor. CDR3 in DNA: TGTGCCAGCACCCTGATGTCCGAGAACACTGAAGCTTTCTTT. Translation: CASTLMSENTEAFF.